This T cell receptor beta chain was captured by sequencing in a study of early T cells in non-severe SARS-CoV-2 infection. This clonotype was counted between two and nine times. TCRdb reprocessed the 5' RACE reads with MiXCR, giving one entry per CDR3 protein. The repertoire holds 95,000 to 120,000 distinct CDR3 sequences, with roughly 12% as singletons. The CDR3 is 19 amino acids. V lost 2 bases and J 7 bases, leaving 28 bases between the germline ends. Germline V gene data show CDR1 as SGHDT and CDR2 as YYEEEE. The genes are TRBV5-6 and TRBJ2-4; D gene uncertain. The TCR sequence derives from an adult who was a healthcare worker with PCR-confirmed SARS-CoV-2 infection or an uninfected control (not recorded which). The sample consisted of whole blood. CDR3 sequence (DNA): TGTGCCAGCAGCTTCCCGAAAGGGCAGTCAACAAGAGCCAGGAACATTCAGTACTTC. It translates to CASSFPKGQSTRARNIQYF.